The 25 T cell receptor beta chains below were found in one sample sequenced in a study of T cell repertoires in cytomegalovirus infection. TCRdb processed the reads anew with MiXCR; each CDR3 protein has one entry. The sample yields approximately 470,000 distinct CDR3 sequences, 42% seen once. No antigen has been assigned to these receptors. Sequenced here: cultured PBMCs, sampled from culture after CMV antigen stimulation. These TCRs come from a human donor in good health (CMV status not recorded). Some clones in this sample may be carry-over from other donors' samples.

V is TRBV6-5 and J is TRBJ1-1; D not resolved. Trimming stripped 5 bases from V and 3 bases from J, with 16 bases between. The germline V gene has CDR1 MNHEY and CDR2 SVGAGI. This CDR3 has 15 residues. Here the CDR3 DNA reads TGTGCCAGCAGTGAAGTAGGTGTGACGGACACTGAAGCTTTCTTT. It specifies CASSEVGVTDTEAFF.

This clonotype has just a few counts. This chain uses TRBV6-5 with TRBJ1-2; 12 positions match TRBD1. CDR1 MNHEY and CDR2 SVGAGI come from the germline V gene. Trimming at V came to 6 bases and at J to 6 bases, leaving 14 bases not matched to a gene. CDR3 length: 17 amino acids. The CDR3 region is CASRTNTRDRGRNGYTF. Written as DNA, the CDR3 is TGTGCCAGCAGAACAAACACTCGGGACAGGGGGCGGAATGGCTACACCTTC.

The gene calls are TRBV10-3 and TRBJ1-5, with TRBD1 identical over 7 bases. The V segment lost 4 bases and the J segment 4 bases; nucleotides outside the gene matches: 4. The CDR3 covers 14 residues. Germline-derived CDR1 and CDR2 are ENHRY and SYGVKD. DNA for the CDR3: TGTGCCATCAGTGGGACAGGCGATAATCAGCCCCAGCATTTT. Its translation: CAISGTGDNQPQHF.

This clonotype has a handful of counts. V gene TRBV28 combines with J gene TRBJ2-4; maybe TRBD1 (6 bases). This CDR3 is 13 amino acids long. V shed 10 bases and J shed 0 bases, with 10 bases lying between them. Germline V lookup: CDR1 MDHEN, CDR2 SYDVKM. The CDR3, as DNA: TGTGCCACCCAGGGGATAGCCAAAAACATTCAGTACTTC. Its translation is CATQGIAKNIQYF.

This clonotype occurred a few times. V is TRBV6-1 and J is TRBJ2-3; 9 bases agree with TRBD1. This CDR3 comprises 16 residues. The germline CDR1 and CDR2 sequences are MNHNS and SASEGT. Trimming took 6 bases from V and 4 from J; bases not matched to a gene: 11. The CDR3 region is CASRDWPGQGADTQYF. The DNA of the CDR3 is TGTGCCAGCAGGGACTGGCCGGGACAGGGTGCAGATACGCAGTATTTT.

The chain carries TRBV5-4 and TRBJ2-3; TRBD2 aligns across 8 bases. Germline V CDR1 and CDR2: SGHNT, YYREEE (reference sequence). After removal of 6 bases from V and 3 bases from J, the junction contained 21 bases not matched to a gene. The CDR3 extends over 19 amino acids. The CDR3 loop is CASNHGGPRGASGTDTQYF. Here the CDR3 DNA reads TGTGCCAGCAACCACGGTGGCCCCCGCGGTGCTAGCGGGACAGATACGCAGTATTTT.

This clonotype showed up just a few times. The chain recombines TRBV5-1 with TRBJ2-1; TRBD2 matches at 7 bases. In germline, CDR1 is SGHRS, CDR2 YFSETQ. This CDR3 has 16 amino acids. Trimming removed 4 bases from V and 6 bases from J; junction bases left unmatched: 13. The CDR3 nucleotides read TGCGCCAGCAGCCCCCGGTGGAGCCCGGGAGGCAATGAGCAGTTCTTC. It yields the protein CASSPRWSPGGNEQFF.

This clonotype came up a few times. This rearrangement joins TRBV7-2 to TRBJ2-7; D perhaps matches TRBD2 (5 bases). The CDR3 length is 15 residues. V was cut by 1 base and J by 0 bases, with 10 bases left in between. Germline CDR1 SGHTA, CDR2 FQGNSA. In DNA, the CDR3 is TGTGCCAGCAGCTTAGATGTGAGGGCCTCCTACGAGCAGTACTTC. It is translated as CASSLDVRASYEQYF.

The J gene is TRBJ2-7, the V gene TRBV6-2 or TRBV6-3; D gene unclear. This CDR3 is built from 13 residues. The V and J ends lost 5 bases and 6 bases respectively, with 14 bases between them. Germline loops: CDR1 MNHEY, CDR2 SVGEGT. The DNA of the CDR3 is TGTGCCAGCAGTGTAGACTGGACCCTCGAGCAGTACTTC. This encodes CASSVDWTLEQYF.

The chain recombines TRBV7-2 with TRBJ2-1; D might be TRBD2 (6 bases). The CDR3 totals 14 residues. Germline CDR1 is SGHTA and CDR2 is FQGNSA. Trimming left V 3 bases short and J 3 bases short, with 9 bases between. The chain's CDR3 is CASSFFGSYNEQFF. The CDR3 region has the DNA TGTGCCAGCAGCTTTTTCGGGAGCTACAATGAGCAGTTCTTC. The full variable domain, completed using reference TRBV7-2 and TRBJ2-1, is GAGVSQSPSNKVTEKGKDVELRCDPISGHTALYWYRQSLGQGLEFLIYFQGNSAPDKSGLPSDRFSAERTGGSVSTLTIQRTQQEDSAVYLCASSFFGSYNEQFFGPGTRLTVL.

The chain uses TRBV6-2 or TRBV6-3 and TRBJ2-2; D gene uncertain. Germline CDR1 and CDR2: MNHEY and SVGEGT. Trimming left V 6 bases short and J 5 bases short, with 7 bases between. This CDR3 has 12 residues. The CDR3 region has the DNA TGTGCCAGCAGACGGTCGACCGGGGAGCTGTTTTTT. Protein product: CASRRSTGELFF.

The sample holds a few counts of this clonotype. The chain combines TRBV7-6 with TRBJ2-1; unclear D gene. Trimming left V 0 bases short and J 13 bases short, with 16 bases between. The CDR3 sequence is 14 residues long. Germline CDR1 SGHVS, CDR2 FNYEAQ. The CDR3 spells CASSLAGSSDHQFF. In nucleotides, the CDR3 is TGTGCCAGCAGCTTAGCGGGGTCATCGGACCACCAGTTCTTC. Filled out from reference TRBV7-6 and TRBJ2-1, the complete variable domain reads GAGVSQSPRYKVTKRGQDVALRCDPISGHVSLYWYRQALGQGPEFLTYFNYEAQQDKSGLPNDRFSAERPEGSISTLTIQRTEQRDSAMYRCASSLAGSSDHQFFGPGTRLTVL.

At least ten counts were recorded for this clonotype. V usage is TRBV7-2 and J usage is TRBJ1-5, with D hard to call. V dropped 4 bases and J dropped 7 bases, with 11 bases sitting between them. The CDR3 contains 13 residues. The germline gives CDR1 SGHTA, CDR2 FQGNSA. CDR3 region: CASSSLVTQPQHF. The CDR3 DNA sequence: TGTGCCAGCAGCTCCCTGGTCACCCAGCCCCAGCATTTT. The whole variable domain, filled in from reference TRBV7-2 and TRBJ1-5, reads GAGVSQSPSNKVTEKGKDVELRCDPISGHTALYWYRQSLGQGLEFLIYFQGNSAPDKSGLPSDRFSAERTGGSVSTLTIQRTQQEDSAVYLCASSSLVTQPQHFGDGTRLSIL.

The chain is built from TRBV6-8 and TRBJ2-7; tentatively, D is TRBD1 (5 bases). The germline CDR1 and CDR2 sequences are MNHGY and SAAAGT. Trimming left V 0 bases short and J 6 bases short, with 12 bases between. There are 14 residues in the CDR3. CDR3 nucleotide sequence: TGTGCCAGCAGTTACTCTAGGTCCCAGGGCGAGCAGTACTTC. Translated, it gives CASSYSRSQGEQYF.

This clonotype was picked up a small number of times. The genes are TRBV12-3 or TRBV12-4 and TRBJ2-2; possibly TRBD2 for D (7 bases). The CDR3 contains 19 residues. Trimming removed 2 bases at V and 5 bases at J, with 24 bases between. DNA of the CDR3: TGTGCCAGCAGTTTAAGTTTGTTCGGGCGGGGGCCCGGGACCGGGGAGCTGTTTTTT. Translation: CASSLSLFGRGPGTGELFF.

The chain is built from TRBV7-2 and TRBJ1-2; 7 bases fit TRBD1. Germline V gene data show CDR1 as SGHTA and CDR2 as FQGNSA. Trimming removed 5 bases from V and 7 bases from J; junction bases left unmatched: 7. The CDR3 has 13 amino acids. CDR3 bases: TGTGCCAGCAGCCCACAGGGGTACGGTGGCTACACCTTC. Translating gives CASSPQGYGGYTF. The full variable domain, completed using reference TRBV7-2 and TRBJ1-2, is GAGVSQSPSNKVTEKGKDVELRCDPISGHTALYWYRQSLGQGLEFLIYFQGNSAPDKSGLPSDRFSAERTGGSVSTLTIQRTQQEDSAVYLCASSPQGYGGYTFGSGTRLTVV.

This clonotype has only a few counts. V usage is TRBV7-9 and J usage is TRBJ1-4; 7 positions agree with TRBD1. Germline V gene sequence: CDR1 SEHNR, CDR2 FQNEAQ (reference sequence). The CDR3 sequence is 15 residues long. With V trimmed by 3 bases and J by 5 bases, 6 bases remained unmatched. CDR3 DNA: TGTGCCAGCAGCTTCAGGGGACAGACGAATGAAAAACTGTTTTTT. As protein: CASSFRGQTNEKLFF.

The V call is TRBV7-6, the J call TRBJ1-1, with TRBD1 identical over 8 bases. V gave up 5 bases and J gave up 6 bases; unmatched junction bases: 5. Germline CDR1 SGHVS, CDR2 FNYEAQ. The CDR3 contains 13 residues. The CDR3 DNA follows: TGTGCCAGCAGCCAGTCACAGGGGGCTGAAGCTTTCTTT. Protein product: CASSQSQGAEAFF.

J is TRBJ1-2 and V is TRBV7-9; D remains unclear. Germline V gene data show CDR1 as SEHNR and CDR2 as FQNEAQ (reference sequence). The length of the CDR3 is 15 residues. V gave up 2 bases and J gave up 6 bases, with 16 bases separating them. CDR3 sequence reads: CASSLTGRETDGYTF. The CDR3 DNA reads TGTGCCAGCAGCTTAACGGGTCGGGAAACCGATGGCTACACCTTC.

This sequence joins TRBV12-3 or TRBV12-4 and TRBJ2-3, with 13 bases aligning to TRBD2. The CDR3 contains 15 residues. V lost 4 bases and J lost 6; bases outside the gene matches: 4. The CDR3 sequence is CASSSGTSGADTQYF. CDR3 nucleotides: TGTGCCAGCAGTTCCGGGACTAGCGGGGCTGATACGCAGTATTTT.

DNA of the CDR3: TGTGCCAGCCACGAGACTTGGACTAGCGGGAGACCAGATACGCAGTATTTT. Its protein is CASHETWTSGRPDTQYF. This sequence joins TRBV2 and TRBJ2-3, with 13 bases aligning to TRBD2. With 8 bases clipped from V and 4 bases from J, the junction kept 12 bases outside the gene matches. CDR3 length: 17 residues. Germline lookup yields CDR1 SNHLY and CDR2 FYNNEI.

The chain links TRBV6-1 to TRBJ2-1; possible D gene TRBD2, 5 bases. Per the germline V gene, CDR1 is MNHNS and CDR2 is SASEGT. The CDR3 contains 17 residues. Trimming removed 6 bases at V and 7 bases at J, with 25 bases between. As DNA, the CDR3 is TGTGCCAGCAGCCTCAACCGGGCTAGCAAACGGAAGAATGAGCAGTTCTTC. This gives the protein CASSLNRASKRKNEQFF.

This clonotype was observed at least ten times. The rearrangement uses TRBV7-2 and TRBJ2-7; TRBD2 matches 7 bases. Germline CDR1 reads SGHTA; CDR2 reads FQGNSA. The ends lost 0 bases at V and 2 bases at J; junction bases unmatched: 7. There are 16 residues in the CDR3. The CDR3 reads CASSLAGGTATYEQYF. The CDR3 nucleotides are TGTGCCAGCAGCTTAGCGGGGGGGACCGCAACCTACGAGCAGTACTTC.

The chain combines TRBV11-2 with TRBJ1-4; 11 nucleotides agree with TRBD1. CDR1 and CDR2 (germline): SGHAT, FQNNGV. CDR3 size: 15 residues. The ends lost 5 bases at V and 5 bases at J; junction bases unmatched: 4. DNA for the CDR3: TGTGCCAGCAGCCTAGGGACAGGGGGAAATGAAAAACTGTTTTTT. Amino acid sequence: CASSLGTGGNEKLFF. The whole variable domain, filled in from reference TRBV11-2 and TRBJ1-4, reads EAGVAQSPRYKIIEKRQSVAFWCNPISGHATLYWYQQILGQGPKLLIQFQNNGVVDDSQLPKDRFSAERLKGVDSTLKIQPAKLEDSAVYLCASSLGTGGNEKLFFGSGTQLSVL.

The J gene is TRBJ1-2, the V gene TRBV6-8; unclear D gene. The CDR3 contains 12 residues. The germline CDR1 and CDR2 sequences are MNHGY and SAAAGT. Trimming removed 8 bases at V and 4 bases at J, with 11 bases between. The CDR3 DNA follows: TGTGCCAGCTCCGCTGAGAGCTATGGCTACACCTTC. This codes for CASSAESYGYTF.